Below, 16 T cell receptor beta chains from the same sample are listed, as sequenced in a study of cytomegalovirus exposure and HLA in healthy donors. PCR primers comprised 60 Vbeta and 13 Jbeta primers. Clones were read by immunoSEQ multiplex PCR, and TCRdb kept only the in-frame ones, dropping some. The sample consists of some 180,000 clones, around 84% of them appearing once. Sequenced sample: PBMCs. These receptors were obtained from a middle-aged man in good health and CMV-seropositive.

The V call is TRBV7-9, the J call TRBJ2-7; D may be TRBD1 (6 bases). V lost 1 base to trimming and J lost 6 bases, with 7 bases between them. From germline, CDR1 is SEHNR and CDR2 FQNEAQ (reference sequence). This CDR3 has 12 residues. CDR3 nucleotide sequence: TGTGCCAGCAGCTTAGACAGGGTCGAGCAGTACTTC. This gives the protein CASSLDRVEQYF.

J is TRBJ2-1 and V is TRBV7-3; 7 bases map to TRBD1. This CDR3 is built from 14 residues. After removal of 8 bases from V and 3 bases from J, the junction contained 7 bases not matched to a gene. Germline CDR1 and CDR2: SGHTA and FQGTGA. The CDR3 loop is CASAKQGSYNEQFF. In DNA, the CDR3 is TGTGCCAGCGCCAAACAGGGGAGCTACAATGAGCAGTTCTTC.

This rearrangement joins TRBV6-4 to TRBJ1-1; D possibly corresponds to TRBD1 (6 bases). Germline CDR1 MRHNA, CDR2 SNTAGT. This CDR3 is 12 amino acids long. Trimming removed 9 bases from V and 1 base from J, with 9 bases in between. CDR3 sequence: CARRGKNTEAFF. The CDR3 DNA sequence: TGTGCCAGGAGGGGGAAGAACACTGAAGCTTTCTTT.

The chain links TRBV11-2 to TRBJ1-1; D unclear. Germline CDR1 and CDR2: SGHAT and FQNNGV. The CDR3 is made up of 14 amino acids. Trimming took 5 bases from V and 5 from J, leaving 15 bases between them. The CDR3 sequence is CASSQSPGGTEAFF. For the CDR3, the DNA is TGTGCCAGCAGCCAGAGTCCCGGAGGAACTGAAGCTTTCTTT.

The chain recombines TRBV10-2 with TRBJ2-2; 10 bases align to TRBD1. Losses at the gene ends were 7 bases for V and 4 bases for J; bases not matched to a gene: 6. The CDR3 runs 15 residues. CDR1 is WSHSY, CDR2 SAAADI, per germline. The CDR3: CASNGQGVVTGELFF. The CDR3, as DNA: TGCGCCAGCAATGGACAGGGGGTAGTCACCGGGGAGCTGTTTTTT.

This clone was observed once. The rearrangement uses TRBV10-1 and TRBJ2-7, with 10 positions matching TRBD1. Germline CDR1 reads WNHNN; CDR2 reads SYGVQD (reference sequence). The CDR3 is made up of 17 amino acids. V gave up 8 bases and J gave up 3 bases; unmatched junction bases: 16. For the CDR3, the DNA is TGCGCCAGCCCCAGACAGGGGGCCTGGGGGATCGGCTACGAGCAGTACTTC. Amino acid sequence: CASPRQGAWGIGYEQYF.

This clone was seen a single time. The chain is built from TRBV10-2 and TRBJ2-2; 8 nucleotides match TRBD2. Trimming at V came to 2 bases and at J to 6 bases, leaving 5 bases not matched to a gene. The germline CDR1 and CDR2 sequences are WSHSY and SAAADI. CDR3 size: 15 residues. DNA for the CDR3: TGCGCCAGCAGTGAGACTAGCGGCGGGGCCGGGGAGCTGTTTTTT. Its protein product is CASSETSGGAGELFF.

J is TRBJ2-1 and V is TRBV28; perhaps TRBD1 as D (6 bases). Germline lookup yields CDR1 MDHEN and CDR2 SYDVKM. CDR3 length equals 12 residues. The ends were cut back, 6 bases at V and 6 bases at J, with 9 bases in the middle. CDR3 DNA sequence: TGTGCCAGCAGGGGGGCTAGCAATGAGCAGTTCTTC. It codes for CASRGASNEQFF.

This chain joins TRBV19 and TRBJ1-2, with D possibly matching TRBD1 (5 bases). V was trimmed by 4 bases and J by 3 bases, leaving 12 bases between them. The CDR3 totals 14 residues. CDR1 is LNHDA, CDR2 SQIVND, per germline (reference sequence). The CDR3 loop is CASSSRQGDYGYTF. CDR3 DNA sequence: TGTGCCAGTAGTAGTCGGCAGGGTGACTATGGCTACACCTTC.

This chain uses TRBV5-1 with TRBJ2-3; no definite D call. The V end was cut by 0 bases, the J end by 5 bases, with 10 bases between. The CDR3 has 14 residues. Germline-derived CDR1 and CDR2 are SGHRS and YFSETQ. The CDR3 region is CASSLEQQIDTQYF. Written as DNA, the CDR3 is TGCGCCAGCAGCTTGGAACAGCAAATAGATACGCAGTATTTT.

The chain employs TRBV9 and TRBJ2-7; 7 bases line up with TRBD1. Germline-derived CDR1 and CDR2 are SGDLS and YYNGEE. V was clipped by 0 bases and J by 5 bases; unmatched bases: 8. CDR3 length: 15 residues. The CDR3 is CASSVALQGTDEQYF. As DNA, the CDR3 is TGTGCCAGCAGCGTAGCCTTACAGGGGACGGACGAGCAGTACTTC.

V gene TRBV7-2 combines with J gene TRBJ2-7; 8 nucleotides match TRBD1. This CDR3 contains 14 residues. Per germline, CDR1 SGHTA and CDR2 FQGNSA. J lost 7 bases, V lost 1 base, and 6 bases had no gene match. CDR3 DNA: TGTGCCAGCAGCTTAGGGACAGGGTCACGAGAGCAGTACTTC. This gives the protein CASSLGTGSREQYF.

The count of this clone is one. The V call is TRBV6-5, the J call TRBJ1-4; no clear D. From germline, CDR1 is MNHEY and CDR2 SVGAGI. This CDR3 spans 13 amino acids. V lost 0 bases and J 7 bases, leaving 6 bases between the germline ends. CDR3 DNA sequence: TGTGCCAGCAGTTACTCTTCCGTTGAAAAACTGTTTTTT. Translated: CASSYSSVEKLFF.

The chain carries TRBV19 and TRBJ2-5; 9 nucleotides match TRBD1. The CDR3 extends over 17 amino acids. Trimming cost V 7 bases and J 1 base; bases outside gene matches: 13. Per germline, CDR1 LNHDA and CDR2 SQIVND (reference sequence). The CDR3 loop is CASNPLLGQGAQETQYF. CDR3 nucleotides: TGTGCCAGTAACCCACTCCTGGGACAGGGAGCCCAAGAGACCCAGTACTTC.

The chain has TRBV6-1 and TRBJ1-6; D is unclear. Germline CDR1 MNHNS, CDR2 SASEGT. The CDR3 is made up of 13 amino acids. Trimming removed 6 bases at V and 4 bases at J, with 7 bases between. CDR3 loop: CASRSAYNSPLHF. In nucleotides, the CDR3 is TGTGCCAGCAGGAGCGCTTATAATTCACCCCTCCACTTT.

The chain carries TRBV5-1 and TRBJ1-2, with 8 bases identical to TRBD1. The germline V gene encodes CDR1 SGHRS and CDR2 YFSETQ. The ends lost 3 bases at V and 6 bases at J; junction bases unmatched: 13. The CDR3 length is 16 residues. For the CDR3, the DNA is TGCGCCAGCAGCTACTGGCCGACAGGGGATGCACATGGCTACACCTTC. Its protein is CASSYWPTGDAHGYTF.